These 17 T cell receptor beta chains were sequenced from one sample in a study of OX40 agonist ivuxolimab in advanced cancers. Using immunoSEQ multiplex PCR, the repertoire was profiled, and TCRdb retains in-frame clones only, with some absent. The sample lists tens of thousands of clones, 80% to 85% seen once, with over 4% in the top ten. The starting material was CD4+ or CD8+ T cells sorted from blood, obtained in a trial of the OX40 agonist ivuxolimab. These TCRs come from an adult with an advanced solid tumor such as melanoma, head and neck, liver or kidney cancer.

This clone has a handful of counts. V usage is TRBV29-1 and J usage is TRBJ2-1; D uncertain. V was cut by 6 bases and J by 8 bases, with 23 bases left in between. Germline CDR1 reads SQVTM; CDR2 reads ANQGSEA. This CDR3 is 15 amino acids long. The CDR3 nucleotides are TGCAGCGTGGAGCCACCGATCGGACGATTCGATGAGCAGTTCTTC. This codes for CSVEPPIGRFDEQFF.

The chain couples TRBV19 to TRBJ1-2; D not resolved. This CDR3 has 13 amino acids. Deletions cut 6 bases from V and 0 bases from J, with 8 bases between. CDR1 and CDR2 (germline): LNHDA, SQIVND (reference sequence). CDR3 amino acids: CASRGLSNYGYTF. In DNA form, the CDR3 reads TGTGCCAGTAGGGGGTTATCTAACTATGGCTACACCTTC.

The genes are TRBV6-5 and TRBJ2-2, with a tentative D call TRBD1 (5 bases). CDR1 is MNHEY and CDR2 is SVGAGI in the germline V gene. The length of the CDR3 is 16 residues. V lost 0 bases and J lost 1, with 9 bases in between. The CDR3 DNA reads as TGTGCCAGCAGTTACTCGTACCAGGGGAACACCGGGGAGCTGTTTTTT. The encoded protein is CASSYSYQGNTGELFF.

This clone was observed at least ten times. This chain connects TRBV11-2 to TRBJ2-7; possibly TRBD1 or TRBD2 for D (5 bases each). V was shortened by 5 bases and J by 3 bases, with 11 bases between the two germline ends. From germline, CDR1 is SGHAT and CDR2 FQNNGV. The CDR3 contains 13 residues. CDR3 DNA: TGTGCCAGCAGCCCGGGACGGAGCTACGAGCAGTACTTC. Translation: CASSPGRSYEQYF. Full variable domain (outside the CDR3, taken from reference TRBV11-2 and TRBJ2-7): EAGVAQSPRYKIIEKRQSVAFWCNPISGHATLYWYQQILGQGPKLLIQFQNNGVVDDSQLPKDRFSAERLKGVDSTLKIQPAKLEDSAVYLCASSPGRSYEQYFGPGTRLTVT.

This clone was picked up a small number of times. The CDR3 is CATSGTSVPYEQYF. The CDR3, as DNA: TGTGCCACCTCCGGGACTAGCGTACCCTACGAGCAGTACTTC. The J gene is TRBJ2-7, the V gene TRBV7-8; 10 bases map to TRBD2. Germline V lookup: CDR1 SGHVS, CDR2 FQNEAQ. The J segment lost 2 bases and the V segment lost 10 bases, leaving 8 bases of the junction unmatched. This CDR3 is built from 14 residues.

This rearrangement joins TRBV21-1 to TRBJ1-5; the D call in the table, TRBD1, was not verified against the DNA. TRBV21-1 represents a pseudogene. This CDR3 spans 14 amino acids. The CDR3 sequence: CASSNADSRQPQHF. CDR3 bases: TGTGCCAGCAGCAACGCAGACAGTAGGCAGCCCCAGCATTTT.

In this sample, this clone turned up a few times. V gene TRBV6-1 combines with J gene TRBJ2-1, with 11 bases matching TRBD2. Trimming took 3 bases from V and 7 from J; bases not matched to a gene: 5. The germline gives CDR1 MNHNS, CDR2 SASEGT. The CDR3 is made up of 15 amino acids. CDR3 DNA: TGTGCCAGCAGTGATTTTAGCGGGGGGGCTAATGAGCAGTTCTTC. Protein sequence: CASSDFSGGANEQFF.

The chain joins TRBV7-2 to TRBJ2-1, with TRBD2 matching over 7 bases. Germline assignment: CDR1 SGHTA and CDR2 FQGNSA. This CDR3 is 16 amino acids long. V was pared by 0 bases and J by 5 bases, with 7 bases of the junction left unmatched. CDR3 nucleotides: TGTGCCAGCAGCTTAGCAGTCCCTAGCGGAAACAATGAGCAGTTCTTC. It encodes CASSLAVPSGNNEQFF. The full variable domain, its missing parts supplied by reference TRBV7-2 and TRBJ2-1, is GAGVSQSPSNKVTEKGKDVELRCDPISGHTALYWYRQSLGQGLEFLIYFQGNSAPDKSGLPSDRFSAERTGGSVSTLTIQRTQQEDSAVYLCASSLAVPSGNNEQFFGPGTRLTVL.

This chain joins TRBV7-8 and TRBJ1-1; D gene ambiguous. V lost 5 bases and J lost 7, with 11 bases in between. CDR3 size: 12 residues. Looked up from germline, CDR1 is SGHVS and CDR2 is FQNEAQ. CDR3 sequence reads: CASSHGLYEAFF. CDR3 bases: TGTGCCAGCAGCCATGGGCTATATGAAGCTTTCTTT.

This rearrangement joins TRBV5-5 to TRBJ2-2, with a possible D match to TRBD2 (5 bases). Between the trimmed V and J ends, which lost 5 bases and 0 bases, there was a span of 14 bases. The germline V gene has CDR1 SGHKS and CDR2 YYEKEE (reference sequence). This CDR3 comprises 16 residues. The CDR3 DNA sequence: TGTGCCAGCAGAGGAGAGGGAGCCACGAACACCGGGGAGCTGTTTTTT. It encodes CASRGEGATNTGELFF.

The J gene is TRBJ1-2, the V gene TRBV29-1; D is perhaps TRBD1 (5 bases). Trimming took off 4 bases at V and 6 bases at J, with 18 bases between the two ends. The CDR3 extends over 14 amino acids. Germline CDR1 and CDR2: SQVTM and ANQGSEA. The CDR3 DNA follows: TGCAGCGTTGCAGGCAGGGCGTTGAGTAATGGCTACACCTTC. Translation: CSVAGRALSNGYTF. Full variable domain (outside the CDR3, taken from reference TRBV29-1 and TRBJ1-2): SAVISQKPSRDICQRGTSLTIQCQVDSQVTMMFWYRQQPGQSLTLIATANQGSEATYESGFVIDKFPISRPNLTFSTLTVSNMSPEDSSIYLCSVAGRALSNGYTFGSGTRLTVV.

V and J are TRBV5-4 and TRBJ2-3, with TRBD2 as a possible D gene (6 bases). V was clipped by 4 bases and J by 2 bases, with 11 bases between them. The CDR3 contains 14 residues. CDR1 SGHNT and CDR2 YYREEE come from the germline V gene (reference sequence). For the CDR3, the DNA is TGTGCCAGCAGCGGACGGGGGTTCACAGATACGCAGTATTTT. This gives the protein CASSGRGFTDTQYF.

CDR3 sequence reads: CASSLGPSLQETQYF. CDR3 in DNA: TGTGCCAGCAGCTTGGGTCCAAGCCTCCAAGAGACCCAGTACTTC. The chain has TRBV11-3 and TRBJ2-5; D remains ambiguous. The germline gives CDR1 SGHNT, CDR2 YENEEA. This CDR3 is 15 amino acids long. The V end was cut by 3 bases, the J end by 1 base, with 12 bases between.

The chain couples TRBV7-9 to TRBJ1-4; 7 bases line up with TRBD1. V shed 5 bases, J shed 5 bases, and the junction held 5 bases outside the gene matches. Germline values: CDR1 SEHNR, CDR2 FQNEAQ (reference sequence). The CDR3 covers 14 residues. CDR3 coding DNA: TGTGCCAGCAGCAAAGACAGGGACAATGAAAAACTGTTTTTT. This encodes CASSKDRDNEKLFF. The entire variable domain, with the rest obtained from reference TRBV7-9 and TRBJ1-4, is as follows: DTGVSQNPRHKITKRGQNVTFRCDPISEHNRLYWYRQTLGQGPEFLTYFQNEAQLEKSRLLSDRFSAERPKGSFSTLEIQRTEQGDSAMYLCASSKDRDNEKLFFGSGTQLSVL.

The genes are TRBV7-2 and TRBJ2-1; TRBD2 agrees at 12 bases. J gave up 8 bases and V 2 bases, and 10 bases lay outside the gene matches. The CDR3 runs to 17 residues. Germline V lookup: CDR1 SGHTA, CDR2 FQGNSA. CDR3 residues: CASSLFLAGGREDEQFF. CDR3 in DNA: TGTGCCAGCAGCTTATTCCTAGCGGGGGGGCGTGAGGATGAGCAGTTCTTC.

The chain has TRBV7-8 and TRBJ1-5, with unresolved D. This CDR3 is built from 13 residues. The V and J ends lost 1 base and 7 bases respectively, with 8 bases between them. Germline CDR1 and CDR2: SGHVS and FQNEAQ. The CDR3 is CASSLVEGQPQHF. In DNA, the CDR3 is TGTGCCAGCAGCTTAGTGGAGGGCCAGCCCCAGCATTTT.

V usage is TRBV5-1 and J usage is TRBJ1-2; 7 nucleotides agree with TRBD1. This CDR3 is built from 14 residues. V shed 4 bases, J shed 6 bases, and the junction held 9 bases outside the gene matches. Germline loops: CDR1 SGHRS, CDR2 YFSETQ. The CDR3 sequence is CASSPTGYQHGYTF. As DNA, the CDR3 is TGCGCCAGCAGCCCGACAGGGTACCAACATGGCTACACCTTC.